The clone carrying this T cell receptor (beta chain) was detected a few times. Antigen specificity is unknown. Unique molecular identifiers were added to individual cDNA molecules. One entry per CDR3 protein, called by TCRdb with MiXCR from the 5' RACE reads. Of approximately 71,000 distinct CDR3 sequences in the sample, roughly an eighth were seen once. This CDR3 contains 16 residues. The germline V gene has CDR1 MNHEY and CDR2 SVGEGT. The V end was cut by 2 bases, the J end by 1 base, with 11 bases between. This sample was taken from a study of early T cells in non-severe SARS-CoV-2 infection. Study-level points and caveats: Lookups in VDJdb leaned toward anti-spike CD8 responses and missed private and CD4 specificities.

The sequenced sample consisted of whole blood. This chain connects TRBV6-2 or TRBV6-3 to TRBJ2-2; possibly TRBD2 for D (5 bases). The sequence derives from an adult who was a healthcare worker with PCR-confirmed SARS-CoV-2 infection or an uninfected control (not recorded which). CDR3: CASSYGADLNTGELFF. The DNA for the CDR3 is TGTGCCAGCAGTTACGGAGCGGATTTGAACACCGGGGAGCTGTTTTTT.